A single sample is the source of the 27 T cell receptor beta chains below, sequenced in a study of T-cell reconstitution after alpha-beta-depleted transplantation in children. Unique molecular identifiers tagged the TCRbeta library. TCRdb re-called the PCR reads with MiXCR, one entry per CDR3 protein. Of 250,000 to 300,000 distinct CDR3 sequences in the sample, more than 9% are singletons; the top ten hold 10%. The sample was PBMCs from the stem cell graft donor, taken from the stem cell graft. All receptors derive from a human donor who donated a stem cell graft to a child with SCID.

This clonotype was recorded many times. V is TRBV5-6 and J is TRBJ2-2, with 8 positions matching TRBD1. The CDR3 has 18 residues. V lost 4 bases, J lost 1 base, and 12 bases stayed unmatched. The germline CDR1 and CDR2 sequences are SGHDT and YYEEEE. CDR3 loop: CASSAWTGQSRNTGELFF. The CDR3 DNA sequence: TGTGCCAGCAGCGCCTGGACAGGGCAATCTAGGAACACCGGGGAGCTGTTTTTT.

This clonotype was seen many times. The chain is built from TRBV12-3 or TRBV12-4 and TRBJ2-6, with TRBD1 as a possible D gene (5 bases). The CDR3 spans 15 residues. Trimming took off 6 bases at V and 0 bases at J, with 9 bases between the two ends. The CDR3 spells CASRIDSSGANVLTF. CDR3 DNA: TGTGCCAGCAGGATAGACAGCTCTGGGGCCAACGTCCTGACTTTC.

The V and J genes are TRBV6-1 and TRBJ1-5; unclear D gene. The CDR3 sequence is 13 residues long. The ends were cut back, 4 bases at V and 3 bases at J, with 7 bases in the middle. CDR1 is MNHNS and CDR2 is SASEGT in the germline V gene. In DNA form, the CDR3 reads TGTGCCAGCAGTGCGACCGTCAATCAGCCCCAGCATTTT. Translated: CASSATVNQPQHF.

V usage is TRBV5-1 and J usage is TRBJ2-1; 10 bases fit TRBD1. J was trimmed by 4 bases and V by 3 bases; bases with no gene match: 4. Germline CDR1 and CDR2: SGHRS and YFSETQ. This CDR3 contains 15 residues. CDR3 DNA sequence: TGCGCCAGCAGCTGGGGACAGGGGAAGTACAATGAGCAGTTCTTC. It encodes CASSWGQGKYNEQFF.

In its sample, this clonotype was seen many times. The chain has TRBV29-1 and TRBJ2-3, with 9 positions matching TRBD2. Germline V gene sequence: CDR1 SQVTM, CDR2 ANQGSEA. The CDR3 length is 14 residues. V gave up 4 bases and J gave up 7 bases; unmatched junction bases: 9. This chain's CDR3 is CSVVGSGGRNTQYF. The DNA for the CDR3 is TGCAGCGTTGTAGGTAGCGGGGGCCGGAATACGCAGTATTTT.

This chain uses TRBV9 with TRBJ2-7; the D is unclear. The CDR3 covers 14 residues. Trimming left V 4 bases short and J 0 bases short, with 11 bases between. Per germline, CDR1 SGDLS and CDR2 YYNGEE. CDR3 nucleotides: TGTGCCAGCAGCCCAGCCGGTAGCTCCTACGAGCAGTACTTC. Translating gives CASSPAGSSYEQYF.

The V and J genes are TRBV28 and TRBJ2-7; 9 positions agree with TRBD1. CDR3 length equals 14 residues. After removal of 6 bases from V and 3 bases from J, the junction contained 6 bases not matched to a gene. Germline assignment: CDR1 MDHEN and CDR2 SYDVKM. The CDR3 sequence: CASRPGQGVYEQYF. In DNA, the CDR3 is TGTGCCAGCAGACCGGGACAGGGAGTCTACGAGCAGTACTTC.

The V and J genes are TRBV9 and TRBJ2-7, with TRBD1 matching 8 bases. The CDR3 has 15 residues. V was clipped by 0 bases and J by 3 bases; unmatched bases: 5. Germline V gives CDR1 SGDLS, CDR2 YYNGEE. The CDR3 here is CASSVGTGSGYEQYF. As DNA, the CDR3 is TGTGCCAGCAGCGTAGGGACAGGGTCTGGCTACGAGCAGTACTTC.

This clonotype showed up many times. This sequence joins TRBV20-1 and TRBJ2-1, with D perhaps TRBD2 (6 bases). This CDR3 has 13 residues. Germline V gene data show CDR1 as DFQATT and CDR2 as SNEGSKA (reference sequence). Trimming took off 6 bases at V and 5 bases at J, with 14 bases between the two ends. Written as DNA, the CDR3 is TGCAGTGCACGGCGGGGCATCAACAATGAGCAGTTCTTC. This encodes CSARRGINNEQFF.

This clonotype was counted ten times or more. The gene calls are TRBV12-3 or TRBV12-4 and TRBJ1-4, with 7 positions matching TRBD1. The CDR3 totals 14 residues. V lost 5 bases to trimming and J lost 7 bases; unmatched junction nucleotides: 7. The CDR3 protein is CASSEQGWVEKLFF. CDR3 bases: TGTGCCAGCAGTGAACAGGGGTGGGTTGAAAAACTGTTTTTT.

This chain connects TRBV5-1 to TRBJ2-1; a possible D gene is TRBD2 (9 bases). Germline lookup yields CDR1 SGHRS and CDR2 YFSETQ. The CDR3 length is 21 residues. The germline V and J ends were trimmed by 4 bases and 4 bases, with 33 bases remaining between them. CDR3 sequence: CASSLSGQGWVGSGGYNEQFF. The DNA of the CDR3 is TGCGCCAGCAGCCTTAGCGGACAGGGCTGGGTTGGTAGCGGGGGATACAATGAGCAGTTCTTC. The entire variable domain, with the rest obtained from reference TRBV5-1 and TRBJ2-1, is as follows: KAGVTQTPRYLIKTRGQQVTLSCSPISGHRSVSWYQQTPGQGLQFLFEYFSETQRNKGNFPGRFSGRQFSNSRSEMNVSTLELGDSALYLCASSLSGQGWVGSGGYNEQFFGPGTRLTVL.

This clonotype occurred many times. The rearrangement joins TRBV25-1 to TRBJ2-7; 9 bases are a match to TRBD1. Germline V gene sequence: CDR1 MGHDK, CDR2 SYGVNS. The CDR3 sequence is 19 residues long. The J segment lost 3 bases and the V segment lost 3 bases, leaving 18 bases of the junction unmatched. The CDR3 sequence: CASSDSRGRNWGQGYEQYF. In DNA, the CDR3 is TGTGCCAGCAGTGATAGCAGAGGTAGGAATTGGGGACAGGGCTACGAGCAGTACTTC.

The V gene is TRBV10-3, the J gene TRBJ2-3, with D possibly being TRBD2 (7 bases). V lost 8 bases and J lost 3, with 15 bases in between. CDR3 size: 14 residues. Germline CDR1 is ENHRY and CDR2 is SYGVKD. CDR3 nucleotide sequence: TGTGCCATCCACTTGCGGGGGCTAACAGATACGCAGTATTTT. Protein: CAIHLRGLTDTQYF.

The sample holds a few counts of this clonotype. The V and J genes are TRBV4-2 and TRBJ2-2, with D perhaps TRBD1 or TRBD2 (5 bases each). The CDR3 spans 15 residues. Deletions cut 4 bases from V and 9 bases from J, with 18 bases between. Germline V lookup: CDR1 LGHNA, CDR2 YNFKEQ. CDR3 in amino acids: CASSPRQTGDRELFF. DNA of the CDR3: TGTGCCAGCAGCCCTCGTCAGACTGGGGACCGGGAGCTGTTTTTT.

This clonotype was seen more than once but under ten times. This rearrangement joins TRBV12-3 or TRBV12-4 to TRBJ1-1; D is perhaps TRBD1 (6 bases). The CDR3 totals 15 residues. V lost 6 bases to trimming and J lost 3 bases, with 17 bases between them. The CDR3 DNA reads as TGTGCCAGCAGCCATACTGGGGGGCGCGACACTGAAGCTTTCTTT. Translation gives CASSHTGGRDTEAFF.

This chain joins TRBV10-3 and TRBJ1-2, with D possibly TRBD1 on 5 matching bases. The germline CDR1 and CDR2 sequences are ENHRY and SYGVKD. CDR3 length: 14 amino acids. Trimming cost V 3 bases and J 5 bases, with 13 bases left between them. Here the CDR3 DNA reads TGTGCCATCAGTGATGACCAGGGCAAATATGGCTACACCTTC. Protein: CAISDDQGKYGYTF.

In this sample, this clonotype turned up a few times. This chain joins TRBV29-1 and TRBJ1-2; TRBD1 might be the D (5 bases). This CDR3 is 12 amino acids long. Germline V gene sequence: CDR1 SQVTM, CDR2 ANQGSEA. V shed 6 bases and J shed 1 base, with 9 bases lying between them. The CDR3 reads CSVVTVNYGYTF. The CDR3 nucleotides are TGCAGCGTGGTGACAGTTAACTATGGCTACACCTTC.

Many counts were recorded for this clonotype. The CDR3 reads CSARQGGYNEQYF. The CDR3 region has the DNA TGCAGCGCCCGACAGGGAGGATACAACGAGCAGTACTTC. The rearrangement uses TRBV29-1 and TRBJ2-7; possible D gene TRBD1, 7 bases. This CDR3 has 13 amino acids. CDR1 is SQVTM and CDR2 is ANQGSEA in the germline V gene. Trimming cost V 7 bases and J 5 bases, with 18 bases left between them.

The chain links TRBV12-3 or TRBV12-4 to TRBJ1-5; 10 bases agree with TRBD1. The CDR3 covers 16 residues. Trimming cost V 7 bases and J 0 bases; bases outside gene matches: 6. The CDR3 bases are TGTGCCAGCACCTTCGGGACAGGGGTTAGCAATCAGCCCCAGCATTTT. This codes for CASTFGTGVSNQPQHF.

With respect to this clonotype: Given a much more abundant clone one base away, this may be a read error. V is TRBV13 and J is TRBJ2-7; 10 bases map to TRBD2. CDR1 PRHDT and CDR2 FYEKMQ come from the germline V gene (reference sequence). The CDR3 length is 14 residues. In DNA, the CDR3 is TGTGCCAGCTGCTTAAGCGGGGGGGCTTACGAGCAGTACTTC. The encoded protein is CASCLSGGAYEQYF.

In this sample, this clonotype turned up a few times. The chain joins TRBV10-3 to TRBJ2-7; D is perhaps TRBD2 (5 bases). The CDR3 runs 16 residues. Germline CDR1 ENHRY, CDR2 SYGVKD. V lost 2 bases and J lost 6, with 20 bases in between. CDR3 sequence (DNA): TGTGCCATCAGTGAGGGGCGGGCCGCGGCTCTCGCCGAGCAGTACTTC. This codes for CAISEGRAAALAEQYF.

The rearrangement links TRBV5-1 to TRBJ2-1; 8 nucleotides align to TRBD2. The CDR3 runs 15 residues. Germline values: CDR1 SGHRS, CDR2 YFSETQ. V dropped 2 bases and J dropped 7; count of bases not matched to a gene: 8. The CDR3 sequence is CASSLEGLVSNEQFF. CDR3 nucleotide sequence: TGCGCCAGCAGCTTAGAGGGACTAGTCTCGAATGAGCAGTTCTTC. Together with reference TRBV5-1 and TRBJ2-1, the CDR3 gives the full variable domain: KAGVTQTPRYLIKTRGQQVTLSCSPISGHRSVSWYQQTPGQGLQFLFEYFSETQRNKGNFPGRFSGRQFSNSRSEMNVSTLELGDSALYLCASSLEGLVSNEQFFGPGTRLTVL.

Concerning this clonotype itself: A read error is possible here, since a much larger clone lies one base away. The J gene is TRBJ2-7, the V gene TRBV7-2; no firm D call. The CDR3 contains 11 residues. Germline V gene lookup returns CDR1 SGHTA and CDR2 FQGNSA. Trimming cost V 2 bases and J 4 bases, with 3 bases left between them. CDR3 nucleotide sequence: TGTGCCAGCAGCTTACAATACGAGCAGTACTTC. Amino acid sequence: CASSLQYEQYF. The full variable domain, its missing parts supplied by reference TRBV7-2 and TRBJ2-7, is GAGVSQSPSNKVTEKGKDVELRCDPISGHTALYWYRQSLGQGLEFLIYFQGNSAPDKSGLPSDRFSAERTGGSVSTLTIQRTQQEDSAVYLCASSLQYEQYFGPGTRLTVT.

This clonotype turned up a few times. This chain connects TRBV29-1 to TRBJ2-7; 7 bases agree with TRBD2. CDR1 and CDR2 (germline): SQVTM, ANQGSEA. This CDR3 has 12 residues. V was clipped by 6 bases and J by 5 bases; unmatched bases: 7. This CDR3 is CSVLGGGDEQYF. CDR3 nucleotide sequence: TGCAGCGTCCTAGGTGGGGGGGACGAGCAGTACTTC.

The chain uses TRBV18 and TRBJ2-7, with D possibly called TRBD1 or TRBD2 (7 bases each). The CDR3 consists of 17 residues. CDR1 and CDR2 (germline): KGHSH, LQKENI. V lost 2 bases and J 2 bases, leaving 19 bases between the germline ends. DNA for the CDR3: TGTGCCAGCTCACCATTACAGGGGTCTAGCGGTCCCTACGAGCAGTACTTC. Amino acids: CASSPLQGSSGPYEQYF.

This clonotype was observed at least ten times. This chain links TRBV7-6 with TRBJ2-1; unclear D gene. The CDR3 has 15 amino acids. Trimming pared 4 bases from V and 4 bases from J, leaving 14 bases between. Looked up from germline, CDR1 is SGHVS and CDR2 is FNYEAQ. For the CDR3, the DNA is TGTGCCAGCAGCTCTCCCCGTGCTGGTTACAATGAGCAGTTCTTC. This translates into CASSSPRAGYNEQFF.

In this sample, this clonotype turned up a few times. The CDR3 coding sequence is TGTGCCAGCAGTTTTAAGGCCAGCAATCAGCCCCAGCATTTT. Encoded protein: CASSFKASNQPQHF. V and J are TRBV12-3 or TRBV12-4 and TRBJ1-5, with D uncertain. V was trimmed by 3 bases and J by 1 base, leaving 7 bases between them. The CDR3 sequence is 14 residues long.